The subject of this entry is one T cell receptor (beta chain). The antigen is not known. The sample belongs to a study of T cell responses to AZD1222 COVID-19 vaccine. General study points: Possibly, clonal diversity was underestimated; donors were largely white British and included more females. Spike-specific TCRs gained breadth and depth after people received two AZD1222 doses. Distributed over spike, vaccine-associated CD4 TCRs predominated at 160-218 and 743-854.

The table came from immunoSEQ multiplex PCR; TCRdb's copy has only in-frame clones and leaves some out. The sample carries under 150,000 clones, 70% to 90% recorded once. This TCR derives from an adult in good health. Sample: peripheral blood, taken on day 0 of AZD1222 vaccination.

For the CDR3, the DNA is TGTGCCAGCAGCTTACGGGACAGCTCCTACGAGCAGTACTTC. This sequence encodes CASSLRDSSYEQYF. The V gene is TRBV7-9, the J gene TRBJ2-7; TRBD1 agrees at 7 bases. Per the germline V gene, CDR1 is SEHNR and CDR2 is FQNEAQ (reference sequence). Losses at the gene ends were 2 bases for V and 0 bases for J; bases not matched to a gene: 1. The CDR3 is 14 amino acids.